Listed here are 31 T cell receptor beta chains from one sample, sequenced in a study of early T cells in non-severe SARS-CoV-2 infection. Via MiXCR, TCRdb re-called the 5' RACE reads, giving one row per CDR3 protein. The table has some 82,000 distinct CDR3 sequences, less than 15% seen once. Sample: whole blood, taken at baseline. Receptor source: an adult who was a healthcare worker with PCR-confirmed SARS-CoV-2 infection or an uninfected control (not recorded which).

The chain couples TRBV18 to TRBJ2-3; tentative D call: TRBD1 (6 bases). The ends were cut back, 3 bases at V and 5 bases at J, with 15 bases in the middle. Germline loops: CDR1 KGHSH, CDR2 LQKENI. The CDR3 is made up of 15 amino acids. CDR3 in amino acids: CASSPNNRVGDTQYF. The DNA of the CDR3 is TGTGCCAGCTCACCCAACAACAGGGTTGGAGATACGCAGTATTTT.

V and J are TRBV6-5 and TRBJ2-7; tentatively, D is TRBD1 or TRBD2 (5 bases each). Germline V CDR1 and CDR2: MNHEY, SVGAGI. The CDR3 is made up of 14 amino acids. Trimming took off 2 bases at V and 3 bases at J, with 11 bases between the two ends. This chain's CDR3 is CASSYDRDRYEQYF. The CDR3 nucleotides read TGTGCCAGCAGTTACGACCGGGACCGCTACGAGCAGTACTTC.

The chain uses TRBV20-1 and TRBJ2-5; tentatively, D is TRBD1 (6 bases). Looked up from germline, CDR1 is DFQATT and CDR2 is SNEGSKA (reference sequence). The CDR3 has 13 amino acids. V was cut by 2 bases and J by 4 bases, with 11 bases left in between. The CDR3 sequence: CSARSSGVETQYF. CDR3 sequence (DNA): TGCAGTGCTAGAAGCTCAGGGGTAGAGACCCAGTACTTC.

This clonotype was observed at least ten times. J is TRBJ2-7 and V is TRBV29-1; D is possibly TRBD1 (5 bases). Trimming left V 7 bases short and J 3 bases short, with 16 bases between. This CDR3 has 13 amino acids. Germline V gene lookup returns CDR1 SQVTM and CDR2 ANQGSEA. CDR3 sequence (DNA): TGCAGCGCTTATCCAGGGCCCAACTACGAGCAGTACTTC. Amino acid sequence: CSAYPGPNYEQYF.

The sample holds a few counts of this clonotype. This chain links TRBV24-1 with TRBJ2-2, with no clear D. This CDR3 is 16 amino acids long. Trimming took off 0 bases at V and 0 bases at J, with 7 bases between the two ends. CDR1 and CDR2 (germline): KGHDR, SFDVKD. CDR3: CATSDLWQANTGELFF. For the CDR3, the DNA is TGTGCCACCAGTGATTTGTGGCAGGCGAACACCGGGGAGCTGTTTTTT.

The chain recombines TRBV3-1 with TRBJ1-2, with a weak D call TRBD1 (6 bases). This CDR3 comprises 16 residues. Looked up from germline, CDR1 is LGHDT and CDR2 is YNNKEL (reference sequence). V lost 2 bases and J lost 2, with 15 bases in between. This chain's CDR3 is CASSQRGTSLNYGYTF. Written as DNA, the CDR3 is TGTGCCAGCAGCCAAAGGGGGACATCACTCAACTATGGCTACACCTTC.

This clonotype occurred many times. This chain links TRBV10-1 with TRBJ2-2; D is unresolved. The V end was cut by 3 bases, the J end by 7 bases, with 9 bases between. CDR1 is WNHNN and CDR2 is SYGVQD in the germline V gene (reference sequence). There are 13 residues in the CDR3. The CDR3 protein is CASSDSAYGELFF. The CDR3 region has the DNA TGCGCCAGCAGTGATTCAGCATACGGGGAGCTGTTTTTT.

This clonotype has ten or more counts. The CDR3 DNA sequence: TGTGCCAGCAGCAAACTGACAGGCTACACAGATACGCAGTATTTT. Translation gives CASSKLTGYTDTQYF. The gene calls are TRBV21-1 and TRBJ2-3; the DNA was not compared with TRBD1, the D call given in the table. TRBV21-1 is a documented pseudogene. CDR3 length: 15 amino acids.

In this sample, this clonotype turned up a few times. V is TRBV9 and J is TRBJ2-3; D might be TRBD2 (5 bases). Trimming pared 0 bases from V and 2 bases from J, leaving 13 bases between. The CDR3 sequence is 16 residues long. Germline V lookup: CDR1 SGDLS, CDR2 YYNGEE. The CDR3 region has the DNA TGTGCCAGCAGCGTAGGGAAGAGGGCTAACACAGATACGCAGTATTTT. This encodes CASSVGKRANTDTQYF.

This clonotype was found many times. The CDR3 is CAGARLAGGEPGELFF. DNA for the CDR3: TGTGCCGGCGCTCGGCTAGCGGGGGGCGAACCCGGGGAGCTGTTTTTT. The V gene is TRBV21-1, the J gene TRBJ2-2; the DNA was not used to check the table's D call, TRBD2. TRBV21-1 is deemed a pseudogene. The CDR3 length is 16 residues.

This clonotype has more than one count but fewer than ten. V and J are TRBV15 and TRBJ1-3; D remains ambiguous. The CDR3 is made up of 15 amino acids. Germline V lookup: CDR1 LNHNV, CDR2 YYDKDF (reference sequence). The ends were cut back, 1 base at V and 0 bases at J, with 7 bases in the middle. The CDR3 bases are TGTGCCACCAGCAGAGGCAGGCACTCTGGAAACACCATATATTTT. Amino acid sequence: CATSRGRHSGNTIYF.

The chain is built from TRBV9 and TRBJ2-7; a weak D match, TRBD2 (5 bases). The germline CDR1 and CDR2 sequences are SGDLS and YYNGEE. The CDR3 length is 14 residues. The V end was cut by 2 bases, the J end by 4 bases, with 13 bases between. CDR3 DNA sequence: TGTGCCAGCAGCGTGGGAAGCCCGGGGTACGAGCAGTACTTC. This translates into CASSVGSPGYEQYF.

This clonotype was counted a few times. The V call is TRBV5-1, the J call TRBJ2-3; 7 nucleotides align to TRBD2. CDR3 size: 16 residues. The V and J ends lost 3 bases and 4 bases, in that order; junction bases with no gene match: 11. Germline CDR1 and CDR2: SGHRS and YFSETQ. Here the CDR3 DNA reads TGCGCCAGCAGCTCGGGACTACGGGGCGGCCCAGATACGCAGTATTTT. Translating it yields CASSSGLRGGPDTQYF.

This clonotype was recorded at least ten times. This chain joins TRBV11-2 and TRBJ2-3; D possibly corresponds to TRBD2 (5 bases). V dropped 5 bases and J dropped 2 bases, with 29 bases sitting between them. The CDR3 sequence is 20 residues long. The germline gives CDR1 SGHAT, CDR2 FQNNGV. CDR3 coding DNA: TGTGCCAGCAGCCCTAGAGGGCCCCGGACTCCCCAAACGACCACAGATACGCAGTATTTT. It codes for CASSPRGPRTPQTTTDTQYF.

V is TRBV3-1 and J is TRBJ2-1; TRBD2 matches 9 bases. The CDR3 sequence is 16 residues long. J gave up 9 bases and V 1 base, and 10 bases lay outside the gene matches. Germline CDR1 is LGHDT and CDR2 is YNNKEL (reference sequence). The CDR3 is CASSQVAGGPKGEQFF. CDR3 nucleotides: TGTGCCAGCAGCCAAGTTGCGGGAGGGCCTAAGGGTGAGCAGTTCTTC.

This clonotype has only a few counts. This chain connects TRBV7-9 to TRBJ2-5; D call uncertain. CDR3 size: 14 residues. Germline-derived CDR1 and CDR2 are SEHNR and FQNEAQ (reference sequence). Trimming stripped 3 bases from V and 4 bases from J, with 12 bases between. CDR3 nucleotide sequence: TGTGCCAGCAGCTTCCGGACGCCCCCAGAGACCCAGTACTTC. Its protein product is CASSFRTPPETQYF.

The chain links TRBV14 to TRBJ1-1, with 7 positions matching TRBD1. This CDR3 is 18 amino acids long. Trimming at V came to 4 bases and at J to 0 bases, leaving 14 bases not matched to a gene. Germline CDR1 SGHDN, CDR2 FVKESK. The CDR3 bases are TGTGCCAGCAGCCCTATTCCCGGGACAGAGATCTTGAACACTGAAGCTTTCTTT. Its protein product is CASSPIPGTEILNTEAFF.

This clonotype was recorded a few times. The rearrangement joins TRBV6-2 or TRBV6-3 to TRBJ2-7; D unresolved. The CDR3 has 14 residues. From germline, CDR1 is MNHEY and CDR2 SVGEGT. V lost 2 bases to trimming and J lost 6 bases, with 14 bases between them. CDR3 nucleotide sequence: TGTGCCAGCAGTTACACACCAGCCTCGGGCGAGCAGTACTTC. Translated: CASSYTPASGEQYF.

This clonotype was found a few times. V usage is TRBV14 and J usage is TRBJ2-6; 8 nucleotides match TRBD1. Per the germline V gene, CDR1 is SGHDN and CDR2 is FVKESK. J gave up 2 bases and V 1 base, and 10 bases lay outside the gene matches. The CDR3 contains 19 residues. The CDR3 region is CASSQVYRGTFAGANVLTF. CDR3 bases: TGTGCCAGCAGCCAAGTCTACAGGGGGACGTTCGCTGGGGCCAACGTCCTGACTTTC.

This chain uses TRBV5-6 with TRBJ1-1; 8 nucleotides align to TRBD1. The CDR3 length is 14 residues. Germline CDR1 reads SGHDT; CDR2 reads YYEEEE. V lost 0 bases and J lost 3; bases outside the gene matches: 1. CDR3 in amino acids: CASSLGQGYTEAFF. The CDR3 coding sequence is TGTGCCAGCAGCTTGGGACAGGGGTACACTGAAGCTTTCTTT.

The chain is built from TRBV9 and TRBJ2-2; D is possibly TRBD2 (5 bases). This CDR3 contains 14 residues. V lost 2 bases and J lost 4, with 9 bases in between. Germline V gene lookup returns CDR1 SGDLS and CDR2 YYNGEE. CDR3 coding DNA: TGTGCCAGCAGCGTCGGACTGAGCACCGGGGAGCTGTTTTTT. Translation gives CASSVGLSTGELFF.

This clonotype was found a few times. This chain connects TRBV20-1 to TRBJ2-7; D might be TRBD1 (6 bases). Germline CDR1 is DFQATT and CDR2 is SNEGSKA (reference sequence). The CDR3 runs to 14 residues. Trimming took 0 bases from V and 4 from J, leaving 13 bases between them. CDR3 amino acids: CSARDSARGYEQYF. For the CDR3, the DNA is TGCAGTGCTAGAGATTCGGCTAGGGGGTACGAGCAGTACTTC.

The rearrangement links TRBV5-1 to TRBJ2-5; 8 positions agree with TRBD2. With V trimmed by 2 bases and J by 5 bases, 2 bases remained unmatched. Germline loops: CDR1 SGHRS, CDR2 YFSETQ. The length of the CDR3 is 13 residues. DNA of the CDR3: TGCGCCAGCAGCTTCGGCGGGGGGGAGACCCAGTACTTC. Protein: CASSFGGGETQYF.

The CDR3 region is CASRTLGTAAGGQYF. The CDR3 DNA is TGTGCCAGCAGGACCCTTGGGACCGCCGCCGGCGGGCAGTACTTC. V is TRBV12-3 or TRBV12-4 and J is TRBJ2-7; D possibly uses TRBD1 or TRBD2 (5 bases each). Trimming removed 6 bases at V and 9 bases at J, with 24 bases between. The CDR3 loop spans 15 amino acids.

The DNA for the CDR3 is TGTGCCAGCAGCGACCGGGACATTGACGAGCAGTACTTC. It codes for CASSDRDIDEQYF. The rearrangement joins TRBV9 to TRBJ2-7, with a possible D match to TRBD1 (6 bases). Trimming removed 3 bases at V and 5 bases at J, with 12 bases between. Per the germline V gene, CDR1 is SGDLS and CDR2 is YYNGEE. The CDR3 totals 13 residues. Filled out from reference TRBV9 and TRBJ2-7, the complete variable domain reads DSGVTQTPKHLITATGQRVTLRCSPRSGDLSVYWYQQSLDQGLQFLIQYYNGEERAKGNILERFSAQQFPDLHSELNLSSLELGDSALYFCASSDRDIDEQYFGPGTRLTVT.

CDR3 residues: CASSTQGTDTQYF. The CDR3 DNA is TGTGCCAGCAGTACACAGGGCACAGATACGCAGTATTTT. The genes are TRBV3-1 and TRBJ2-3, with a tentative D call TRBD1 (5 bases). V was trimmed by 6 bases and J by 1 base, leaving 8 bases between them. CDR3 length equals 13 residues. In germline, CDR1 is LGHDT, CDR2 YNNKEL (reference sequence).

The gene calls are TRBV12-3 or TRBV12-4 and TRBJ1-3; tentatively, D is TRBD1 (5 bases). Trimming pared 6 bases from V and 2 bases from J, leaving 17 bases between. CDR3 length: 16 residues. The CDR3 coding sequence is TGTGCCAGCAGGCCTGTAAGGGGCACTCCTGGAAACACCATATATTTT. Amino acids: CASRPVRGTPGNTIYF.

The rearrangement uses TRBV20-1 and TRBJ2-7, with a possible D match to TRBD1 (5 bases). The CDR3 loop spans 11 amino acids. Trimming took 3 bases from V and 4 from J, leaving 7 bases between them. Germline V gene sequence: CDR1 DFQATT, CDR2 SNEGSKA (reference sequence). This chain's CDR3 is CSASRGYEQYF. CDR3 DNA: TGCAGTGCTAGTAGGGGATACGAGCAGTACTTC.

The chain couples TRBV30 to TRBJ1-5; maybe TRBD1 (5 bases). Germline V CDR1 and CDR2: GTSNPN, SVGIG (reference sequence). Deletions cut 4 bases from V and 2 bases from J, with 18 bases between. CDR3 size: 16 residues. The CDR3 nucleotides are TGTGCCTGGACCCCGGTGGGGGTTGGGGGCAATCAGCCCCAGCATTTT. Amino acids: CAWTPVGVGGNQPQHF.

This clonotype was recorded at least ten times. This chain links TRBV27 with TRBJ2-1, with 9 positions matching TRBD2. This CDR3 is built from 16 residues. In germline, CDR1 is MNHEY, CDR2 SMNVEV (reference sequence). V lost 2 bases to trimming and J lost 6 bases; unmatched junction nucleotides: 8. CDR3 nucleotide sequence: TGTGCCAGCAGTTTAGTTACTAGCGGGTTGTTCAATGAGCAGTTCTTC. Protein product: CASSLVTSGLFNEQFF.

This clonotype was seen more than once but under ten times. V usage is TRBV2 and J usage is TRBJ2-7, with D possibly TRBD1 on 6 matching bases. This CDR3 has 15 residues. Trimming shortened V by 4 bases and J by 0 bases, and 13 bases separated the two germline ends. Germline values: CDR1 SNHLY, CDR2 FYNNEI. The CDR3 DNA follows: TGTGCCAGCAGTGGTCGGGGACACTACTCCTACGAGCAGTACTTC. Translation: CASSGRGHYSYEQYF.